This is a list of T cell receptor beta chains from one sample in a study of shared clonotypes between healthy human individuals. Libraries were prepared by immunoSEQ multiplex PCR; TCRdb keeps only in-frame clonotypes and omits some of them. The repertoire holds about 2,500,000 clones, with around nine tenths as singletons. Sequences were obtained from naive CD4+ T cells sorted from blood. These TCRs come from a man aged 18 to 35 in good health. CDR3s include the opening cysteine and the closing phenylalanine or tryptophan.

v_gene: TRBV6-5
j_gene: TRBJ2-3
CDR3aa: CASRIPGADTQYF

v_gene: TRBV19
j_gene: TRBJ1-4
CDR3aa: CASSNRAINEKLFF

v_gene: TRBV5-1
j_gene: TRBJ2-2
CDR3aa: CASSLRTGETGELFF

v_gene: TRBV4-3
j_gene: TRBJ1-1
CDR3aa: CASSQDGIELGGSEAFF

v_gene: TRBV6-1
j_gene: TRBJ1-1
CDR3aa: CASRIGGTEAFF

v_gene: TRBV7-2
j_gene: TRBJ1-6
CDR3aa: CASSLGTVHHF

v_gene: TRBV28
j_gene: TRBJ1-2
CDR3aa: CASSDYQTGGVYGYTF

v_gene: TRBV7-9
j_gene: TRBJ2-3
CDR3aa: CASSRGTVVLTDTQYF

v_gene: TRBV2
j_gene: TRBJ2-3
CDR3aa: CASSDWGNFPDTQYF

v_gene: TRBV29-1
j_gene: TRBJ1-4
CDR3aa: CSVRDSSNEKLFF

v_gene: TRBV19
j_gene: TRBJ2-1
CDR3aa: CASSFSLWVRVYNEQFF

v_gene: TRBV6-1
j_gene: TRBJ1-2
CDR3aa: CASRTGIDYGYTF

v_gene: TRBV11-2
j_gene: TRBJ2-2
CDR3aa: CASSPFAASGSTGELFF

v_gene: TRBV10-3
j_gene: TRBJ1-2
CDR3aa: CAVTTGNGRRPFNYTF

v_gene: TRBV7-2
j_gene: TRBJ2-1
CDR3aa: CASSFSTSLGQFF

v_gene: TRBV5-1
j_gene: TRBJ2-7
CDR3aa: CASSPGGLAASYEQYF

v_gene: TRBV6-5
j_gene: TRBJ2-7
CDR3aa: CASSYSTGGHPKKQYF

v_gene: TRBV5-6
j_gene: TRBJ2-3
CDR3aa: CASSLGQGIRTDTQYF

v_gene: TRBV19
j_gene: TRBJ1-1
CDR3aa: CASSTQRVDTEAFF

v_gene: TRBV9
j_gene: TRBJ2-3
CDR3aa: CASSVGASGGLTDTQYF

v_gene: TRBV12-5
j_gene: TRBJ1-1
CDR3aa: CASGLVGEAFF

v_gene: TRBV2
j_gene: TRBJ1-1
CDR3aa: CASSEGGRDYTEAFF

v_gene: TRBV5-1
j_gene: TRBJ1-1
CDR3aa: CASSGTGGGTEAFF

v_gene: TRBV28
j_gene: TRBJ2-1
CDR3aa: CASSLETSGSFEQFF

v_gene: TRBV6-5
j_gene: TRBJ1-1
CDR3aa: CASSSRGRGTEAFF

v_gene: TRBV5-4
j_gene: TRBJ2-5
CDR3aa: CASSVRDRGYETQYF

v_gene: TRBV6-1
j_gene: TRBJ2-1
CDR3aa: CASSEGLAGGNEQFF